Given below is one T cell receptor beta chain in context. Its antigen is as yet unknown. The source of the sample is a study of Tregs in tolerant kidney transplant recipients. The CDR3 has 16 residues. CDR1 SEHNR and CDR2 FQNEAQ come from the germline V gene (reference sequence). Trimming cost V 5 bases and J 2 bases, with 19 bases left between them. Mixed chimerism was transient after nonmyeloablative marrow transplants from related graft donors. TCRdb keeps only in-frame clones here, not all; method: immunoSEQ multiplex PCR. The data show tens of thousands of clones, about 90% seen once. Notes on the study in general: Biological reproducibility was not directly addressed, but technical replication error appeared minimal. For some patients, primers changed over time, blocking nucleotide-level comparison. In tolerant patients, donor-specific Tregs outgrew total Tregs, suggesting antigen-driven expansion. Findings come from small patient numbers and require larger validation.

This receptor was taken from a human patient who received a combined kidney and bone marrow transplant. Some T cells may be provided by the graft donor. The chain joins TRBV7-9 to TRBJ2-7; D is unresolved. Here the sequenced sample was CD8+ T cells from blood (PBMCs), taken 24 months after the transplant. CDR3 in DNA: TGTGCCAGCAGCCCGAGCGAGGCTAGTAAGGCCTACGAGCAGTACTTC. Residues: CASSPSEASKAYEQYF.